This paragraph reports one T cell receptor (beta chain). What it recognizes is unknown. The data are from a study of cytomegalovirus exposure and HLA in healthy donors. The wider study: Researchers previously reported finding about 110 million unique TCR beta sequences from around 200 million T cells.

The study's findings and limits: Specific recognition of CMV antigens was confirmed in vitro for a few chains (all CMV-associated). It was taken for granted in presence/absence analyses that sequencing depth across donors was roughly uniform. Among CMV-associated TCR beta chains, most appeared HLA-restricted in a later analysis.

This PCR relied on a set of 60 Vbeta primers and 13 Jbeta primers. The protocol was immunoSEQ multiplex PCR, while the TCRdb copy is restricted to in-frame clones and leaves out a portion. In the table there are some 150,000 clones, roughly 81% of which are singletons. CDR1 SEHNR and CDR2 FQNEAQ come from the germline V gene (reference sequence). The CDR3 is made up of 19 amino acids. Trimming took 2 bases from V and 8 from J; bases not matched to a gene: 18. The sequencing input was PBMCs. The chain employs TRBV7-9 and TRBJ1-4, with TRBD1 identical over 9 bases. The sequence was collected from a woman younger than 30 in good health and CMV-seronegative. CDR3 in amino acids: CASSLKTGQGYVGREKLFF. The DNA for the CDR3 is TGTGCCAGCAGCTTAAAAACCGGACAGGGGTATGTCGGGCGAGAAAAACTGTTTTTT.